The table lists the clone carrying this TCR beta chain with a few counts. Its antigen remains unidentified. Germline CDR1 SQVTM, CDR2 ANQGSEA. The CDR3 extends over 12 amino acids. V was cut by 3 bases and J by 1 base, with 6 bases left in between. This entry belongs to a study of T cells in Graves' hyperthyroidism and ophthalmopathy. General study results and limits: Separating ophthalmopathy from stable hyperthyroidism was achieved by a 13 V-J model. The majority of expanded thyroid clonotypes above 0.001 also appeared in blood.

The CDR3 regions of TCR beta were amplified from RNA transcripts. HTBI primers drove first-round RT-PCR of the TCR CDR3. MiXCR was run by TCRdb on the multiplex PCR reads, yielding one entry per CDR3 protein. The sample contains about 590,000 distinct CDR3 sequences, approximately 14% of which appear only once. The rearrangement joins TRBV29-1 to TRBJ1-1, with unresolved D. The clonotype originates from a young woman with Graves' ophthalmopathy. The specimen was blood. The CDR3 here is CSVERANTEAFF. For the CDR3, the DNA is TGCAGCGTTGAGAGGGCGAACACTGAAGCTTTCTTT.